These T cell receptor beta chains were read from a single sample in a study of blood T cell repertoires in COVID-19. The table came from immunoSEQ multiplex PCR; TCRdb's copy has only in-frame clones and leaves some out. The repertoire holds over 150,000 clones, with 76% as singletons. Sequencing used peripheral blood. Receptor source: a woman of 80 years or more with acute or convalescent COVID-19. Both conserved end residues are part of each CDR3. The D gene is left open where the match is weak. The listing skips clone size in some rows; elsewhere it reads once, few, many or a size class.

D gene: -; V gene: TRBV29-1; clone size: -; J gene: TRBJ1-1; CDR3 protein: CSPTRNTEAFF; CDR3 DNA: TGCAGCCCCACACGAAACACTGAAGCTTTCTTT
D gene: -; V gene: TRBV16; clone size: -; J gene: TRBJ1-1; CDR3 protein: CASSQSYDTEAFF; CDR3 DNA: TGTGCCAGCAGCCAATCCTATGACACTGAAGCTTTCTTT
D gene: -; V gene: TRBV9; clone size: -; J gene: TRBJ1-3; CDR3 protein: CASSVATGNSGNTIYF; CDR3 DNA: TGTGCCAGCAGCGTAGCGACAGGTAACTCTGGAAACACCATATATTTT
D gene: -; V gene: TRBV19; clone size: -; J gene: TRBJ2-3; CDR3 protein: CASSIGLVVVDTQYF; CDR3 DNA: TGTGCCAGTAGTATAGGGCTAGTCGTCGTCGATACGCAGTATTTT
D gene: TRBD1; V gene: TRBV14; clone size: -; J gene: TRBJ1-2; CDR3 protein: CASSQDYWAGGLSRYAF; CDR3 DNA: TGTGCCAGCAGCCAAGATTACTGGGCAGGGGGCCTTTCCCGGTACGCCTTC
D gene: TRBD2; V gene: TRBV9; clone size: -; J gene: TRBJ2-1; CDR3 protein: CASSVVAGGYNEQFF; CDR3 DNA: TGTGCCAGCAGCGTAGTTGCGGGAGGGTACAATGAGCAGTTCTTC
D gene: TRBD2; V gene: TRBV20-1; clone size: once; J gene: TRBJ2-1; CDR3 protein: CSASDERGQFF; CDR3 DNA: TGCAGTGCCAGTGACGAGCGGGGGCAGTTCTTC
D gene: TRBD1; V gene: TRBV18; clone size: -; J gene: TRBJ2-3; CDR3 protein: CASSPPGQGATDTQYF; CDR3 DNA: TGTGCCAGCTCACCACCGGGACAGGGGGCAACAGATACGCAGTATTTT
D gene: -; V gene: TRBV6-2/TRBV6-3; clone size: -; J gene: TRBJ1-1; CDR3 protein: CASSRQGGSTEAFF; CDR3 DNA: TGTGCCAGCAGTCGTCAGGGCGGTAGCACTGAAGCTTTCTTT
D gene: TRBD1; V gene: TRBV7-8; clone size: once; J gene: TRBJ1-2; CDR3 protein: CASSPTGGDFHGYTF; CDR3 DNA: TGTGCCAGCAGCCCTACAGGGGGCGATTTTCATGGCTACACCTTC
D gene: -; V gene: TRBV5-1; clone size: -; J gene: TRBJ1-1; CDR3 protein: CASSLEEGLNTEAFF; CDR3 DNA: TGCGCCAGCAGCTTGGAGGAGGGGCTGAACACTGAAGCTTTCTTT
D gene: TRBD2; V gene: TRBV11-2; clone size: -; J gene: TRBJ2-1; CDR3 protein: CASRQTSGSLEQFF; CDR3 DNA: TGTGCCAGCAGACAGACTAGCGGGAGTCTTGAGCAGTTCTTC
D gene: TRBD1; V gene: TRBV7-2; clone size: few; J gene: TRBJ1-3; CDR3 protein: CASSFDQGAGNTIYF; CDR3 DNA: TGTGCCAGCAGCTTTGACCAGGGGGCTGGAAACACCATATATTTT
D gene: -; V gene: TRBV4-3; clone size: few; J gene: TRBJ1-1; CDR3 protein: CASSQEFAGVGTEAFF; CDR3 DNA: TGCGCCAGCAGCCAAGAGTTCGCAGGGGTAGGCACTGAAGCTTTCTTT
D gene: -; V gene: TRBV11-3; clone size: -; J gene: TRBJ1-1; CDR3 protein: CASSLAGGEAFF; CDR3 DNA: TGTGCCAGCAGCTTAGCCGGCGGTGAGGCTTTCTTT
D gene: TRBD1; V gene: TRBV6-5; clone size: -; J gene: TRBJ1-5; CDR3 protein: CASSSATGASNQPQHF; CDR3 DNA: TGTGCCAGCAGTTCAGCGACAGGGGCTAGCAATCAGCCCCAGCATTTT
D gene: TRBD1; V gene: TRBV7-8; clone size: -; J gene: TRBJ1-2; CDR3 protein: CASSRSRPGQVNYGYTF; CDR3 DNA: TGTGCCAGCAGCCGCTCACGACCGGGACAGGTTAACTATGGCTACACCTTC
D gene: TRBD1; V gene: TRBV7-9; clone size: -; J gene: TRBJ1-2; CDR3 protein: CASSSTGGDGYTF; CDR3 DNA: TGTGCCAGCAGCTCGACAGGGGGCGACGGCTACACCTTC
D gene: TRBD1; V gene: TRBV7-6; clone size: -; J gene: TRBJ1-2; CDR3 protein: CASSSGPGQGYGYTF; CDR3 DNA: TGTGCCAGCAGCTCAGGACCGGGACAGGGTTATGGCTACACCTTC
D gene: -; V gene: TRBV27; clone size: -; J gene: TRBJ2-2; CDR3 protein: CASSATQGTTGELFF; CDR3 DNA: TGTGCCAGCAGTGCGACCCAGGGTACCACCGGGGAGCTGTTTTTT
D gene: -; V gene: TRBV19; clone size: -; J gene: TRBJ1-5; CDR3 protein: CASSSPGPSGQPQHF; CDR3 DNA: TGTGCCAGTAGTTCCCCAGGGCCCTCGGGTCAGCCCCAGCATTTT
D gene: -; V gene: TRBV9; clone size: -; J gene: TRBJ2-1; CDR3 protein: CASSAFESYNEQFF; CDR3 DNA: TGTGCCAGCAGCGCCTTCGAGTCCTACAATGAGCAGTTCTTC
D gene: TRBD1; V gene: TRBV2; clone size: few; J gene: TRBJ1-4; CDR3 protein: CASSATGTGGRKLFF; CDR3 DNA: TGTGCCAGCAGTGCGACCGGGACAGGGGGCCGAAAACTGTTTTTT
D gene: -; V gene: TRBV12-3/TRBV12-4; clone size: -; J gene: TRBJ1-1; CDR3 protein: CASSFWEGGEAFF; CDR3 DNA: TGTGCCAGCAGTTTTTGGGAGGGGGGTGAAGCTTTCTTT
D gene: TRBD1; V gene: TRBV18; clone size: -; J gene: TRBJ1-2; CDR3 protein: CASSPTRTGYGYTF; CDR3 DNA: TGTGCCAGCTCACCCACTCGGACAGGGTATGGCTACACCTTC
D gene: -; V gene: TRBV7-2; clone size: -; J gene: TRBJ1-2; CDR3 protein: CASSLPHLYGYTF; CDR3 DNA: TGTGCCAGCAGCTTACCACACCTCTATGGCTACACCTTC
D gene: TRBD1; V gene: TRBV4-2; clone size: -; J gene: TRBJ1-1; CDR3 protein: CASSQGLPDRAGAFF; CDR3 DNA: TGTGCCAGCAGCCAAGGCCTCCCTGACAGGGCTGGAGCTTTCTTT
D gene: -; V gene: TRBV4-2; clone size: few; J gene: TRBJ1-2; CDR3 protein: CASSQEALSGLDYTF; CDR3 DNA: TGTGCCAGCAGCCAAGAAGCCCTTTCAGGACTTGACTACACCTTC
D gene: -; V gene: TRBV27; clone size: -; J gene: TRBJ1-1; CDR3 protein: CASSFSEGNTEAFF; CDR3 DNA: TGTGCCAGCAGTTTCTCGGAGGGGAACACTGAAGCTTTCTTT